This T cell receptor beta chain was sequenced for a study of response to subunit inactivated influenza vaccine. Notes on the study in general: T cells newly recruited by each seasonal influenza vaccination are few, the authors suggested.

TCRdb called the RT-PCR reads again in MiXCR, with one record for every CDR3 protein. The sample consists of roughly 170,000 distinct CDR3 sequences, around 9.2% of them appearing once. Germline loops: CDR1 SGDLS, CDR2 YYNGEE. Trimming shortened V by 3 bases and J by 6 bases, and 9 bases separated the two germline ends. The CDR3 runs 13 residues. This clonotype was found many times. Its target is unknown. Specimen: non-naive T cells sorted from PBMCs, collected on the day of vaccination. This clonotype was obtained from a man over 45 who received an inactivated influenza vaccine. The rearrangement joins TRBV9 to TRBJ2-2, with D maybe TRBD2 (6 bases). The CDR3 here is CASSEPGAGELFF. The CDR3 DNA reads TGTGCCAGCAGCGAGCCGGGGGCCGGGGAGCTGTTTTTT.